The source of this TCR beta chain is a study of T cell changes during pregnancy in multiple sclerosis. The V end lost 3 bases, the J end lost 2 bases, and 14 bases lay between the germline ends. Germline V gene data show CDR1 as MDHEN and CDR2 as SYDVKM. The CDR3 totals 15 residues. The data were produced by immunoSEQ multiplex PCR, yet TCRdb's version contains in-frame clones alone and is incomplete. The sample includes approximately 57,000 clones, approximately 90% of them seen just once. The clonotype originates from a female donor in good health, enrolled as a control in a pregnancy study. Sequences were derived from peripheral blood, sampled after pregnancy. The chain has TRBV28 and TRBJ2-7, with a weak D call TRBD2 (6 bases). The CDR3 reads CASSLPGEGTYEQYF. CDR3 coding DNA: TGTGCCAGCAGTTTGCCGGGAGAAGGGACCTACGAGCAGTACTTC.